This entry is about one T cell receptor (beta chain). Its target antigen remains unknown. The data derive from a study of cytomegalovirus exposure and HLA in healthy donors (TCRdb year 2017). Concerning the study at large: An earlier analysis of 587 of the donors reported about 260 Gb of sequence data and approximately 120 million unique TCR beta sequences obtained from about 179 million T cells. Roughly 300 gigabases of sequencing data and roughly 90 million unique TCR sequences were included in an early release covering roughly 600 HLA-typed donors. Of the roughly 410 genotyped donors, 75% to 85% were placed in the genetic ancestry cluster associated with self-reported Caucasian donors. The study aimed to test whether cataloging public T cell receptors could reveal signatures of past pathogen exposure. The study used immunosequencing to profile the T cell repertoires of hundreds of subjects and linked those repertoires to cytomegalovirus serostatus. In addition to the first cohort of 666 subjects, a separate validation cohort of 120 different subjects was used. High-throughput TCR immunosequencing, statistical association of individual TCRs with disease status, and machine learning were combined to predict cytomegalovirus infection status. A later analysis re-examined previously published TCR beta repertoires from hundreds of donors and added high-resolution HLA genotyping to investigate patterns of TCR occurrence. Rather than drawing on any new phenotypic data, the later analysis identified candidate immune exposures from TCR beta sequences and the way those sequences occurred across donors. An earlier analysis of around 640 of the donors used high-throughput TCR beta sequencing to judge whether each TCR beta V gene segment behaved as functional or pseudogenic. Alongside the repertoire data, information on donor age, sex, ethnicity and CMV serostatus was compiled. In a later genetic analysis, genome-wide SNP genotypes for about 55% of the roughly 700 donors were used, and that subset was treated as a discovery cohort. All discovery cohort repertoires had been generated using a single sequencing platform. HLA typing included class I and class II loci at four-digit resolution. The number of donors typed differed by locus, with roughly 620-630 for A, B, C, DRB1 and DQB1, roughly 520 for DQA1, 600 to 610 for DPA1, and about 450 for DPB1. Four or five DR-DQ haplotypes were handled as single units for association and clustering, since linkage in the cohort was strong. Among 398 genotyped donors of the cohort, an average of approximately 240,000 unique TCR beta nucleotide sequences was sequenced per donor, of which about 18% were non-productive.

The cohort was made up of about 610 healthy bone marrow donors. All cohort members were sampled while nominally healthy, although unrecorded immune exposures were likely present. The donor tested CMV seronegative and was one of the 352 seronegative cohort members. Every donor gave a peripheral blood sample, and the peripheral blood mononuclear cells from that sample were used for TCR beta sequencing. The Qiagen DNeasy Blood Extraction Kit was used to extract genomic DNA from the blood cell samples. The protocol used for the library was the immunoSEQ multiplex PCR assay. For the multiplex PCR, a mixture combining 60 forward primers for TCR Vbeta segments and 13 reverse primers for TCR Jbeta segments was used. The CDR3 region of rearranged TCR beta genes was amplified from genomic DNA with a multiplex PCR assay. On the Illumina HiSeq System, the amplified TCR beta libraries were sequenced as 87-base-pair reads. For the original study's pipeline: Across the 700 or so repertoires, a later analysis counted around 80 million unique TCR beta chains, around 10 million of which were shared by at least two donors. Raw reads were error-corrected and collapsed into unique sequences with a nearest-neighbor algorithm that merged closely related sequences to remove PCR and sequencing errors. V, D and J gene segments were assigned by aligning CDR3 sequences to IMGT reference sequences. For a sequence to be retained, a match of at least six nucleotides was required to both a V gene segment and a J gene segment. Rearrangements were classified as productive when the CDR3 lacked stop codons and remained in frame with V and J, and all other rearrangements were classified as non-productive. Following IMGT convention, CDR3 was defined as the stretch from the second conserved V-encoded cysteine up to the conserved J-encoded phenylalanine. The earlier analysis of 587 of the donors excluded sequences that lacked an unambiguous match to a single V gene segment. In an earlier analysis of some 590 of the donors, a V segment was called functional when productive rearrangements were above 56.7%, and segregating when the standard deviation between donors exceeded 5%. A statistical classification framework was built for diagnosing cytomegalovirus status from the catalog of TCR beta chain sequences. V and J gene assignment, in a later analysis, came from comparing TCR nucleotide sequences with IMGT/GENE-DB human TR gene sequences. Using the TCRdist pipeline, a later analysis assigned CDR3 sequences along with most-parsimonious VDJ recombination scenarios. In a later analysis, each TCR beta chain was defined by its CDR3 amino acid sequence together with its V-gene family, and reads lacking a unique V-gene family were excluded. A later analysis removed 600 or so highly shared, low-generation-probability nucleotide sequences to deal with suspected cross-contamination and a sequencing artifact. In a later analysis, a clonal expansion index for each public chain was calculated from normalized within-repertoire ranks of inferred template counts. A later analysis computed generation probabilities with a VDJ recombination model fitted to out-of-frame rearrangements, and checked the results against IGoR. In a later analysis, hypergeometric tests were used to score TCR-TCR, TCR-HLA and TCR-CMV co-occurrence, with a repertoire-size bias correction applied to TCR pairs. In a later analysis, false discovery rates were estimated by permuting HLA or CMV assignments 20 times. In a later analysis, co-occurring TCRs were grouped using DBSCAN, with TCRdist sequence similarity added in when clustering inside HLA-allele-positive subsets. For co-occurrence clustering, repertoires with fewer than 30,000 or more than 120,000 public chains were excluded, along with roughly five repertoires with anomalous nucleotide sharing. TCRdb provides this immuneACCESS table in a form limited to in-frame rearrangements. Some clones are lacking; in checked studies, under half of them reflect an unresolved V gene, and why the rest are absent is not known. From that table come the V and J calls and clone size; the DNA was used to work out D and trimming. For this sample, the table gives about 96,000 clones. The ten largest account for around 3.6% of the sample.

Inclusive of the bounding cysteine and phenylalanine, the CDR3 is 12 residues long. CDR3 DNA is the only sequence kept; it has 36 bases, read in frame from the first base. V and J are truncated by 6 bases and 4 bases respectively, leaving an intervening sequence of 9 bases. Taken from the germline V gene (reference sequence), the CDR1 and CDR2 loops are LNHDA and SQIVND. Overall study results and their limits: A group of highly shared sequence variants was considered likely to be a technical artifact of the sequencing pipeline. According to a later genetic analysis, donors in an Asian-associated ancestry cluster had fewer N-insertions in productive TCRs than the approximately 700-donor mean. A further reported finding was that TCR beta sequences accurately predicted the HLA-A and HLA-B alleles for most subjects in the first cohort. The only immune exposure information available for the cohort was CMV serostatus. In a later analysis, TCR association rates were found to vary across HLA loci, with the most associated TCRs seen for DRB1 alleles and the fewest for HLA-C alleles. Most TCR sequences were observed very rarely across donors, whereas some public TCRs were present in many individuals. In a later analysis, several top co-occurrence clusters were reported to appear linked to parvovirus B19, influenza, CMV and Epstein-Barr virus. A total of 150 or so TCR beta chains were listed by the study as associated with cytomegalovirus. In a later analysis, HLA-associated TCR beta chains showed more clonal expansion and lower generation probabilities than non-associated chains that were equally common. Cytomegalovirus status was reported to be diagnosed by the classifier with high specificity and sensitivity in both the original and validation cohorts. Because the 87-base-pair reads could not distinguish some IMGT-functional V segments, including TRBV6-2 and TRBV6-3, those segments were excluded. In an earlier analysis of some 640 of the donors, most TCR beta V segments were observed in productive rearrangements about 90% or about 30% of the time, broadly matching IMGT annotations. Specific HLA alleles were associated with more than 15,000 TCR beta sequences at a false discovery rate of 0.05 in a later analysis. Strong co-occurrence of HLA alleles, especially DR and DQ, made assigning TCR associations to individual alleles difficult. Because counts were too low, roughly 18 rarely observed V segments, including chromosome 9 orphons, were left out of the earlier analysis of several hundred of the donors. Correlated functional status among segregating V segments might be attributable to linkage disequilibrium, but an unknown experimental factor could not be ruled out. An association between a missense DCLRE1C variant and V-gene and J-gene trimming of TCR beta chains was found in a later genetic analysis and replicated in an independent cohort. Roughly uniform sequencing depth across donors was assumed in presence/absence analyses, although this assumption may not hold. HLA typing was unavailable for some donors at each locus, so association tests used only the typed subset. The authors suggested that the approach could potentially be generalized to other disease states and immunological phenotypes. A later analysis found that most CMV-associated TCR beta chains appeared HLA-restricted, with HLA associations seemingly driven largely by CMV exposure. This cohort had only TCR beta chains sequenced, and the lack of alpha or paired-chain data limited which features could be detected. In vitro tests confirmed that a few of the cytomegalovirus-associated TCR beta chains recognize cytomegalovirus antigens.

The clonotype was recovered from a woman in her thirties in good health and CMV-seronegative. In this chain, TRBV19 is recombined with TRBJ1-2; the D gene lacks a confident call. The specimen was PBMCs. The CDR3: CASRSMFYGYTF. The DNA is as follows: TGTGCCAGTAGAAGCATGTTCTATGGCTACACCTTC.